A single T cell receptor (beta chain) is shown here with its context. Primers for the PCR totalled 60 Vbeta and 13 Jbeta. TCRdb's copy holds only in-frame clones and misses some; the assay was immunoSEQ multiplex PCR. The sample has roughly 130,000 clones; around three quarters are singletons. The sample is drawn from a study of cytomegalovirus exposure and HLA in healthy donors. Germline loops: CDR1 MRHNA, CDR2 SNTAGT. The CDR3 has 19 residues. J gave up 0 bases and V 4 bases, and 12 bases lay outside the gene matches. Sequencing used PBMCs. The sequence derives from a man aged 25 to 45 in good health and CMV-seronegative. The J gene is TRBJ2-1, the V gene TRBV6-4; 10 nucleotides line up with TRBD2. The CDR3 sequence: CASSVLAGAWGSSYNEQFF. The CDR3 region has the DNA TGTGCCAGCAGTGTTCTAGCGGGAGCTTGGGGGAGCTCCTACAATGAGCAGTTCTTC.